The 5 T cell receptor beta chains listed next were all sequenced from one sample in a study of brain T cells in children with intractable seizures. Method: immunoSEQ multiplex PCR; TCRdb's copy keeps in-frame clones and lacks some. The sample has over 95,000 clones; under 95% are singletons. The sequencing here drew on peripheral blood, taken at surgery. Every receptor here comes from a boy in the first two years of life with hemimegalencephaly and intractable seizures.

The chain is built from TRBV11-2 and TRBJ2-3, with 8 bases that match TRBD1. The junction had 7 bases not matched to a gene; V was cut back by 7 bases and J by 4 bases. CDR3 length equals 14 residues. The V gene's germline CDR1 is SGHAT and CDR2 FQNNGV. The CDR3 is CASTEGRGPDTQYF. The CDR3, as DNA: TGTGCCAGCACCGAGGGCAGGGGGCCAGATACGCAGTATTTT.

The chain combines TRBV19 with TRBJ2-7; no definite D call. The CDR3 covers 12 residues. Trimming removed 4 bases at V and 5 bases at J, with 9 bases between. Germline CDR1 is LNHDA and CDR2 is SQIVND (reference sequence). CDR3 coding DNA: TGTGCCAGTAGTAGCCCCGACAACGAGCAGTACTTC. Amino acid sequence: CASSSPDNEQYF. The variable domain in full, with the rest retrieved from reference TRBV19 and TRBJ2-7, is DGGITQSPKYLFRKEGQNVTLSCEQNLNHDAMYWYRQDPGQGLRLIYYSQIVNDFQKGDIAEGYSVSREKKESFPLTVTSAQKNPTAFYLCASSSPDNEQYFGPGTRLTVT.

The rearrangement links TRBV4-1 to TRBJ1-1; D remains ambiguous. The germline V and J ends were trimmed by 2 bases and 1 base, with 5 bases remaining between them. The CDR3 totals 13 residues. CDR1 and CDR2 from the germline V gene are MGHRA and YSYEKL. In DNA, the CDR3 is TGCGCCAGCAGCCAACTTGCGAACACTGAAGCTTTCTTT. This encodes CASSQLANTEAFF.

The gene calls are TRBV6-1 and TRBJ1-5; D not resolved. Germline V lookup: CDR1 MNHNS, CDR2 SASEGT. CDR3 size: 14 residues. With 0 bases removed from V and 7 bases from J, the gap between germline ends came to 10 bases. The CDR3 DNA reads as TGTGCCAGCAGTGAAGCGGCAGGAGCACAGCCCCAGCATTTT. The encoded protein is CASSEAAGAQPQHF.

The chain's CDR3 is CASSLGQGSYNSPLHF. The CDR3 DNA is TGTGCCAGCAGCTTGGGACAGGGGTCCTATAATTCACCCCTCCACTTT. The chain employs TRBV13 and TRBJ1-6; 10 bases are a match to TRBD1. The germline gives CDR1 PRHDT, CDR2 FYEKMQ (reference sequence). The trim removed 3 bases at V and 1 base at J, leaving 0 bases unmatched. This CDR3 comprises 16 residues.